These T cell receptor beta chains were read from a single sample in a study of beta chain features in type 1 diabetes. The assay was immunoSEQ multiplex PCR, and TCRdb's table has in-frame clones only and misses some. This table has 640,000 or so clones, around 15% appearing once. Sequenced: naive CD4+ T cells from blood. These receptors all come from a man between 18 and 29 years old with type 1 diabetes. Each CDR3 is given with its conserved first and last residue. The D gene is left open where the match is weak. Expanded clones get a size class; other rows say once, few or many, or leave the size out.

>.|TRBV2|.|TRBJ2-5
TGTGCCAGCAGTGAAATCCAAGAAACCCAGTACTTC
CASSEIQETQYF
>.|TRBV15|few|TRBJ1-2
TGTGCCACCAGCTTGGACAGAGACTATGGCTACACCTTC
CATSLDRDYGYTF
>.|TRBV29-1|few|TRBJ2-7
TGCAGCGTTGGAGGGACCGGCGGAACTATTGTGGTCTCCGAGCAGTACTTC
CSVGGTGGTIVVSEQYF
>.|TRBV30|.|TRBJ1-6
TGTGCCTGGGGCGGAGACCTGACAGGAGTAAATTCACCCCTCCACTTT
CAWGGDLTGVNSPLHF
>.|TRBV30|.|TRBJ2-2
TGTGCCTGGACGAAGCTAGGGTGGAGAGCCGGGGAGCTGTTTTTT
CAWTKLGWRAGELFF
>.|TRBV9|few|TRBJ1-2
TGTGCCAGCAGCGTCAGTGGGGGAAACTATGGCTACACCTTC
CASSVSGGNYGYTF
>.|TRBV4-1|.|TRBJ1-2
TGCGCCAGCAGCCAACTGGTGGCAGCTGGCTACACCTTC
CASSQLVAAGYTF
>TRBD2|TRBV27|.|TRBJ2-1
TGTGCCAGCAGCCCGAAATCTGGGGGAGGGACCCCCTACAATGAGCAGTTCTTC
CASSPKSGGGTPYNEQFF
>.|TRBV4-1|.|TRBJ1-2
TGCGCCAGCAGCCTCTTGGTTTCGGAAGGCTACACCTTC
CASSLLVSEGYTF
>TRBD1|TRBV7-9|.|TRBJ2-5
TGTGCCAGCAGCTGGACAGGGGGCGAAGAGACCCAGTACTTC
CASSWTGGEETQYF
>TRBD2|TRBV30|.|TRBJ2-1
TGTGCCTGGAAGGGACTAGCGGGGTACAAATTTGAGCAGTTCTTC
CAWKGLAGYKFEQFF
>TRBD2|TRBV5-1|few|TRBJ2-2
TGCGCCAGCAGCTTACTAGCGGTAAACACCGGGGAGCTGTTTTTT
CASSLLAVNTGELFF
>.|TRBV5-4|.|TRBJ2-7
TGTGCCAGCAGCTTGTTTTTAGACGAGCAGTACTTC
CASSLFLDEQYF
>.|TRBV4-1|.|TRBJ2-7
TGCGCCAGCAGCCTCTTACCTGGATACGGGACCAGGGTGCGCGAGCAGTACTTC
CASSLLPGYGTRVREQYF
>.|TRBV2|.|TRBJ2-1
TGTGCCAGCAGTGAAGGGCAGGGGTCCTACAATGAGCAGTTCTTC
CASSEGQGSYNEQFF
>TRBD2|TRBV6-5|.|TRBJ2-7
TGTGCCAGCAGTTACGAAGCGGGAGTAGGGTACGAGCAGTACTTC
CASSYEAGVGYEQYF
>.|TRBV30|few|TRBJ1-5
TGTGCCTGGAGCAGGGGAGGGAGCAATCAGCCCCAGCATTTT
CAWSRGGSNQPQHF
>.|TRBV30|.|TRBJ2-7
TGTGCCTGGAGCCAATTCTATTCTGGCGAGCAGTACTTC
CAWSQFYSGEQYF
>.|TRBV30|.|TRBJ1-5
TGTGCCTGGACCCAGGGAGGAGGACAGCCCCAGCATTTT
CAWTQGGGQPQHF
>.|TRBV5-6|.|TRBJ2-3
TGTGCCAGCAGCCCGACGTTTAGCACAGATACGCAGTATTTT
CASSPTFSTDTQYF
>TRBD1|TRBV27|.|TRBJ2-7
TGTGCCAGCAGTTTCCGGGACAGGGGTCATTTCGAGCAGTACTTC
CASSFRDRGHFEQYF
>.|TRBV7-9|few|TRBJ1-4
TGTGCCAGCAGCCCCCGGGGCGCGACTGCTAATGAAAAACTGTTTTTT
CASSPRGATANEKLFF
>.|TRBV4-3|.|TRBJ2-3
TGCGCCAGCAGCCAAGAGGCAGCGACAGATACGCAGTATTTT
CASSQEAATDTQYF
>TRBD1|TRBV9|.|TRBJ2-1
TGTGCCAGCAGCTACGGACAGGGGGCAGCGAATGAGCAGTTCTTC
CASSYGQGAANEQFF
>.|TRBV28|few|TRBJ1-6
TGTGCCGCAGGTCGGGAACCCCTCCACTTT
CAAGREPLHF
>.|TRBV30|few|TRBJ2-6
TGTGCCTGGAGTGTAAAGGGGGGATCTGGGGCCAACGTCCTGACTTTC
CAWSVKGGSGANVLTF
>.|TRBV15|few|TRBJ1-1
TGTGCCACCAGCAGAATCGACACTGAAGCTTTCTTT
CATSRIDTEAFF
>TRBD2|TRBV7-2|.|TRBJ2-3
TGTGCCAGCAGCTTAGAAAAGCGGGGGGGCACAGATACGCAGTATTTT
CASSLEKRGGTDTQYF
>.|TRBV4-1|few|TRBJ1-2
TGCGCCAGCAGCCAAGATCTAGGAAAAATATACTATGGCTACACCTTC
CASSQDLGKIYYGYTF